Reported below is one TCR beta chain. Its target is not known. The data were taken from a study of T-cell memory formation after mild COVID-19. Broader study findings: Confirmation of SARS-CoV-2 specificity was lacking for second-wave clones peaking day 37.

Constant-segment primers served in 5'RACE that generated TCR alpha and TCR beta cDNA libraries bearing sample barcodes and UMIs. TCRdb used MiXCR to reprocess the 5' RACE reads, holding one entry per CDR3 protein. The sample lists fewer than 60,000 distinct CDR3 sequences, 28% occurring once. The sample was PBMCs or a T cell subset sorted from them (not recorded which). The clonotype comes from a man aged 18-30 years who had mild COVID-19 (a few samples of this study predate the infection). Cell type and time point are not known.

CDR3 nucleotides: TGTGCCAGTAAAGGGTTTGGCAGGGGGACAGATACGCAGTATTTT. Its protein product is CASKGFGRGTDTQYF. The gene calls are TRBV19 and TRBJ2-3, with 7 bases identical to TRBD1. Looked up from germline, CDR1 is LNHDA and CDR2 is SQIVND (reference sequence). CDR3 length: 15 amino acids. V shed 7 bases, J shed 3 bases, and the junction held 10 bases outside the gene matches.